These 17 T cell receptor beta chains share one sample of origin, sequenced in a study of blood T cell repertoires in COVID-19 (TCRdb year 2020). Library method: the immunoSEQ multiplex PCR assay. TCRdb holds this immuneACCESS table with in-frame rearrangements only. Some clones are missing; in checked studies, unresolved V genes explain under half, and the rest has no known cause. The sample contains under 250,000 clones, 65% to 90% of them found a single time. Jointly, the top ten make up roughly 13% of the sample. The sample taken for sequencing was peripheral blood. These receptors were obtained from a human donor in a cohort sampled during active COVID-19.

In this sample, this clone turned up once. V is TRBV5-8 and J is TRBJ1-4, with D maybe TRBD1 (6 bases). Germline CDR1 and CDR2: SGHTS and YDEGEE. V was trimmed by 0 bases and J by 0 bases, leaving 9 bases between them. This CDR3 region has 16 residues. This CDR3 is CASSLGDRTTNEKLFF. The CDR3 region has the DNA TGTGCCAGCAGCTTGGGTGACAGGACAACTAATGAAAAACTGTTTTTT.

The genes are TRBV27 and TRBJ1-1; D remains unclear. CDR1 and CDR2 (germline): MNHEY, SMNVEV (reference sequence). The V gene lost 5 bases and the J gene lost 1 base, with 8 bases spanning the gap. The CDR3 is made up of 13 amino acids. The CDR3 protein is CASSAGRNTEAFF. The CDR3 DNA sequence: TGTGCCAGCAGTGCGGGAAGGAACACTGAAGCTTTCTTT.

The genes are TRBV5-1 and TRBJ2-1; 8 nucleotides align to TRBD1. The germline gives CDR1 SGHRS, CDR2 YFSETQ. The CDR3 extends over 16 amino acids. With V trimmed by 0 bases and J by 5 bases, 7 bases remained unmatched. DNA for the CDR3: TGCGCCAGCAGCTTGGCCCCGCAGGGGGCTAACAATGAGCAGTTCTTC. Translating gives CASSLAPQGANNEQFF.

This clone has just a few counts. V usage is TRBV19 and J usage is TRBJ2-4; 10 bases are shared with TRBD1. Germline-derived CDR1 and CDR2 are LNHDA and SQIVND (reference sequence). V dropped 4 bases and J dropped 10; count of bases not matched to a gene: 10. The CDR3 runs to 15 residues. The CDR3 DNA reads as TGTGCCAGTAGTACGGCTACCGGACAGGGGGGGATTCAGTACTTC. Encoded protein: CASSTATGQGGIQYF.

V usage is TRBV4-1 and J usage is TRBJ1-5, with 9 bases aligning to TRBD1. Trimming removed 4 bases from V and 0 bases from J; junction bases left unmatched: 4. The CDR3 is 16 amino acids. Germline-derived CDR1 and CDR2 are MGHRA and YSYEKL. The CDR3 DNA sequence: TGCGCCAGCAGCCGGGGGACAGGGCTTAGCAATCAGCCCCAGCATTTT. It encodes CASSRGTGLSNQPQHF.

This clone was recorded a few times. The V gene is TRBV7-6, the J gene TRBJ2-7, with 11 bases that match TRBD1. Germline CDR1 SGHVS, CDR2 FNYEAQ. The ends lost 3 bases at V and 4 bases at J; junction bases unmatched: 5. This CDR3 has 15 residues. The CDR3, as DNA: TGTGCCAGCAGCTTGGAGGACAGGGGGCTGTACGAGCAGTACTTC. Translating gives CASSLEDRGLYEQYF. The entire variable domain, with the rest obtained from reference TRBV7-6 and TRBJ2-7, is as follows: GAGVSQSPRYKVTKRGQDVALRCDPISGHVSLYWYRQALGQGPEFLTYFNYEAQQDKSGLPNDRFSAERPEGSISTLTIQRTEQRDSAMYRCASSLEDRGLYEQYFGPGTRLTVT.

The V call is TRBV5-1, the J call TRBJ2-5; D might be TRBD2 (6 bases). The ends were cut back, 3 bases at V and 2 bases at J, with 14 bases in the middle. Germline V gives CDR1 SGHRS, CDR2 YFSETQ. CDR3 length: 15 amino acids. The CDR3 nucleotides read TGCGCCAGCAGCTCCCTCGCGGGATTTCAAGAGACCCAGTACTTC. Translating gives CASSSLAGFQETQYF.

This chain links TRBV11-2 with TRBJ2-1, with TRBD1 matching over 8 bases. The CDR3 contains 15 residues. Trimming cost V 1 base and J 9 bases; bases outside gene matches: 8. Per germline, CDR1 SGHAT and CDR2 FQNNGV. For the CDR3, the DNA is TGTGCCAGCAGCTTAGTGACAGGGGTCGGGGGTGAGCAGTTCTTC. Amino acids: CASSLVTGVGGEQFF.

The chain links TRBV6-5 to TRBJ2-7; 9 nucleotides agree with TRBD2. CDR1 and CDR2 (germline): MNHEY, SVGAGI. V lost 2 bases, J lost 4 bases, and 6 bases stayed unmatched. The CDR3 extends over 15 amino acids. CDR3: CASSYTGSGGYEQYF. Here the CDR3 DNA reads TGTGCCAGCAGTTACACGGGTAGCGGGGGTTACGAGCAGTACTTC.

This clone has only one observation. The V call is TRBV7-2, the J call TRBJ2-2; the D is unclear. V lost 8 bases and J 6 bases, leaving 22 bases between the germline ends. There are 16 residues in the CDR3. The germline CDR1 and CDR2 sequences are SGHTA and FQGNSA. CDR3 nucleotides: TGTGCCAGCCGGGTTCTGTCAGTAATTGGCGCCGGGGAGCTGTTTTTT. This encodes CASRVLSVIGAGELFF.

The chain combines TRBV6-5 with TRBJ1-6, with D possibly being TRBD1 (5 bases). Germline CDR1 is MNHEY and CDR2 is SVGAGI. Trimming removed 7 bases at V and 7 bases at J, with 17 bases between. There are 15 residues in the CDR3. The CDR3 here is CASTSGPGMNSPLHF. CDR3 nucleotide sequence: TGTGCCAGCACCTCGGGCCCAGGGATGAATTCACCCCTCCACTTT.

The chain links TRBV23-1 to TRBJ2-5; D might be TRBD1 (5 bases). TRBV23-1 is an ORF; its function is uncertain. The V and J ends lost 5 bases and 4 bases respectively, with 8 bases between them. CDR3 length: 12 residues. CDR3 coding DNA: TGCGCCAGCAGTGATACAGGAGAGACCCAGTACTTC. It yields the protein CASSDTGETQYF.

The gene calls are TRBV14 and TRBJ2-2; 7 bases match TRBD1. The germline V gene encodes CDR1 SGHDN and CDR2 FVKESK. V trimming: 4 bases; J trimming: 1 base; junction bases outside the gene matches: 9. The CDR3 length is 17 residues. CDR3 sequence: CASSPFWGQWNTGELFF. The CDR3 region has the DNA TGTGCCAGCAGCCCTTTTTGGGGACAGTGGAACACCGGGGAGCTGTTTTTT.

V is TRBV28 and J is TRBJ2-7; 7 bases fit TRBD2. In germline, CDR1 is MDHEN, CDR2 SYDVKM. The CDR3 covers 16 residues. Trimming removed 2 bases from V and 3 bases from J; junction bases left unmatched: 10. The CDR3 protein is CASSLGLTGGFYEQYF. The CDR3 nucleotides are TGTGCCAGCAGTTTAGGCCTTACGGGAGGATTCTACGAGCAGTACTTC.

This chain joins TRBV28 and TRBJ2-7; 14 bases align to TRBD2. Per the germline V gene, CDR1 is MDHEN and CDR2 is SYDVKM. The junction had 7 bases not matched to a gene; V was cut back by 4 bases and J by 2 bases. The CDR3 is 17 amino acids. For the CDR3, the DNA is TGTGCCAGCAGTTCACCGGGACTAGCGGGAGAAACCTACGAGCAGTACTTC. This sequence encodes CASSSPGLAGETYEQYF.

V and J are TRBV13 and TRBJ2-1; 9 bases are a match to TRBD2. The ends lost 1 base at V and 10 bases at J; junction bases unmatched: 5. From germline, CDR1 is PRHDT and CDR2 FYEKMQ (reference sequence). CDR3 size: 14 residues. The CDR3 nucleotides read TGTGCCAGCAGCTTAGTTAGTCTAGCGGGGGAGCAGTTCTTC. Residues: CASSLVSLAGEQFF. The full variable domain, its missing parts supplied by reference TRBV13 and TRBJ2-1, is AAGVIQSPRHLIKEKRETATLKCYPIPRHDTVYWYQQGPGQDPQFLISFYEKMQSDKGSIPDRFSAQQFSDYHSELNMSSLELGDSALYFCASSLVSLAGEQFFGPGTRLTVL.

The chain uses TRBV4-1 and TRBJ2-2; 10 bases are a match to TRBD1. The CDR3 spans 16 residues. After removal of 2 bases from V and 7 bases from J, the junction contained 7 bases not matched to a gene. The germline gives CDR1 MGHRA, CDR2 YSYEKL. In DNA, the CDR3 is TGCGCCAGCAGCCAACTACAGACAGGGGGCAACGGGGAGCTGTTTTTT. Its protein product is CASSQLQTGGNGELFF.